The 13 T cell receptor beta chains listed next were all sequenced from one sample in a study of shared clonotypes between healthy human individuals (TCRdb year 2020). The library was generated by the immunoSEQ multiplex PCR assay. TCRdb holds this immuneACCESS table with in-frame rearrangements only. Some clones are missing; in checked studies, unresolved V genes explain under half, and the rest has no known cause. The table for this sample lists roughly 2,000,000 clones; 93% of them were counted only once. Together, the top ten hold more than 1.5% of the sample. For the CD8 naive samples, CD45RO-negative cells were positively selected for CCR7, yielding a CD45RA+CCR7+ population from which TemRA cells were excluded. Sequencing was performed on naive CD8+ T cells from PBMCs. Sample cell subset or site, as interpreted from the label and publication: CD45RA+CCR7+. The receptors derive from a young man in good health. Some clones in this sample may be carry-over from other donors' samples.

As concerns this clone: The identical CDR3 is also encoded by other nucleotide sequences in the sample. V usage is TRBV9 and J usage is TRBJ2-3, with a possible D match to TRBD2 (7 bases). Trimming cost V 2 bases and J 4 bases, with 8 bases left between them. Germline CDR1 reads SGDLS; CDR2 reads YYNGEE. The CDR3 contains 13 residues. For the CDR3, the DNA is TGTGCCAGCAGCGTGGGGGGGCCAGATACGCAGTATTTT. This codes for CASSVGGPDTQYF.

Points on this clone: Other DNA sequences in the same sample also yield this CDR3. The CDR3 is CASSANPYEQYF. The CDR3 coding sequence is TGTGCCAGCAGCGCGAACCCCTACGAGCAGTACTTC. The rearrangement links TRBV9 to TRBJ2-7; D remains unclear. The ends were cut back, 3 bases at V and 2 bases at J, with 6 bases in the middle. This CDR3 contains 12 residues. Germline-derived CDR1 and CDR2 are SGDLS and YYNGEE.

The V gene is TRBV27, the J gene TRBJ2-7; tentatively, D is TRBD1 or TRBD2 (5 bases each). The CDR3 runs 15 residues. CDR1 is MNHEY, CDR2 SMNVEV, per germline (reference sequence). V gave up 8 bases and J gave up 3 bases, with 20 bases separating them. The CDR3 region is CASRVGRNFLYEQYF. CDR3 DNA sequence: TGTGCCAGCCGTGTGGGACGCAACTTTCTCTACGAGCAGTACTTC.

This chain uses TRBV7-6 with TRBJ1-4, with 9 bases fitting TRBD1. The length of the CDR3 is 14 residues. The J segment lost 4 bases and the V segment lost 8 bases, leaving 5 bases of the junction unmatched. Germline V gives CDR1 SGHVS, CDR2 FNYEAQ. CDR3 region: CASRRDRDNEKLFF. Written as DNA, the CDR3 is TGTGCCAGCCGCCGGGACAGGGATAATGAAAAACTGTTTTTT.

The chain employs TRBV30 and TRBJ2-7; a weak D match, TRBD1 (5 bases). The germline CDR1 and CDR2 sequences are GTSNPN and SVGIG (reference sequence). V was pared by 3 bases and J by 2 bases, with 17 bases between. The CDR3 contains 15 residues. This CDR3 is CAWSSRWGPTYEQYF. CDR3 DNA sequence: TGTGCCTGGAGCTCTCGGTGGGGCCCCACCTACGAGCAGTACTTC.

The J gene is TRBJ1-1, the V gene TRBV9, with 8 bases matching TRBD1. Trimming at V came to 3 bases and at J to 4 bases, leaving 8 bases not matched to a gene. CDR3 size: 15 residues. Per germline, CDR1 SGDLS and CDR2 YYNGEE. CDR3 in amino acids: CASSEGETGGTEAFF. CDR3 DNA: TGTGCCAGCAGCGAAGGAGAAACAGGGGGCACTGAAGCTTTCTTT. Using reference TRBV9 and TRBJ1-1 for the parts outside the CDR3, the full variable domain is DSGVTQTPKHLITATGQRVTLRCSPRSGDLSVYWYQQSLDQGLQFLIQYYNGEERAKGNILERFSAQQFPDLHSELNLSSLELGDSALYFCASSEGETGGTEAFFGQGTRLTVV.

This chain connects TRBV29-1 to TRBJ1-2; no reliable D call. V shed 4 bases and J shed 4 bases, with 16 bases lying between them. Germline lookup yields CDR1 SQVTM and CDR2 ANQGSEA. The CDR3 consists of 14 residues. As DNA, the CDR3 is TGCAGCGTTGTGAGTGTCACCAAAGGCTATGGCTACACCTTC. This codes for CSVVSVTKGYGYTF.

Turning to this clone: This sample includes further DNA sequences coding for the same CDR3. The CDR3 region is CASSPSSGARSYEQYF. The CDR3 coding sequence is TGTGCCAGCAGTCCCTCGAGCGGGGCCCGCTCCTACGAGCAGTACTTC. The V call is TRBV27, the J call TRBJ2-7; 7 bases agree with TRBD2. This CDR3 is 16 amino acids long. In germline, CDR1 is MNHEY, CDR2 SMNVEV (reference sequence). Trimming cost V 5 bases and J 0 bases; bases outside gene matches: 10.

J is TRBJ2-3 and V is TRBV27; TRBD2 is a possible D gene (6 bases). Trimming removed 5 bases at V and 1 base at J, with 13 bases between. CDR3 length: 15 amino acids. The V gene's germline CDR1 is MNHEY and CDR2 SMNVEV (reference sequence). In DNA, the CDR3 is TGTGCCAGCAGTCCCGGGACTTGGGGCACAGATACGCAGTATTTT. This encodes CASSPGTWGTDTQYF.

The CDR3 loop reads CASSVGPAGRPDTQYF. The CDR3 coding sequence is TGTGCCAGCAGCGTGGGACCGGCGGGACGACCAGATACGCAGTATTTT. This rearrangement joins TRBV9 to TRBJ2-3; tentative D call: TRBD2 (6 bases). V lost 2 bases and J 4 bases, leaving 17 bases between the germline ends. The CDR3 runs 16 residues. Germline V gives CDR1 SGDLS, CDR2 YYNGEE.

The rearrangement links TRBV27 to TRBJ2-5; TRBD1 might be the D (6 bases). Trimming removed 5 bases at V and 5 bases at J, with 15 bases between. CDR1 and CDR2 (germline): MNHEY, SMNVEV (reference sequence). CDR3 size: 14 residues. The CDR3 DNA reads TGTGCCAGCAGTCCAGGGGTCCTCCAGGAGACCCAGTACTTC. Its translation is CASSPGVLQETQYF.

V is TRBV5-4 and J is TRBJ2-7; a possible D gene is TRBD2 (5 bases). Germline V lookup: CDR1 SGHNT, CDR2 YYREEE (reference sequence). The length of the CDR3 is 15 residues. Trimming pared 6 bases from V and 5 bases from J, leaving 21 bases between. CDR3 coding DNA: TGTGCCAGCAACTATTACCCCGGCCTAGCCAACGAGCAGTACTTC. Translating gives CASNYYPGLANEQYF.

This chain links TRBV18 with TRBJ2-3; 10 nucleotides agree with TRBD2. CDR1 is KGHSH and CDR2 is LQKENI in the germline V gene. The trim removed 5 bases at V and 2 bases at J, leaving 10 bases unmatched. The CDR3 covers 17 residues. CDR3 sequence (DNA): TGTGCCAGCTCAAGGGTAGCGGGAGGAGGAAACACAGATACGCAGTATTTT. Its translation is CASSRVAGGGNTDTQYF.